These 3 T cell receptor beta chains were all obtained from the same sample, sequenced in a study of identical twins. TCRdb called the 5' RACE reads again in MiXCR, with one record for every CDR3 protein. The table includes about 810,000 distinct CDR3 sequences, 9% to 15% detected once. These data also formed part of another study, on yellow fever vaccine responses in identical twins.

The sample taken for sequencing was PBMCs. All receptors derive from a woman aged 18-29 years in good health.

This clonotype was seen at least ten times. The chain recombines TRBV10-3 with TRBJ2-3, with D possibly called TRBD1 or TRBD2 (5 bases each). Between the trimmed V and J ends, which lost 7 bases and 0 bases, there was a span of 8 bases. The CDR3 length is 13 residues. Germline V lookup: CDR1 ENHRY, CDR2 SYGVKD. The CDR3 reads CAITRDSTDTQYF. Here the CDR3 DNA reads TGTGCCATCACCCGGGACAGCACAGATACGCAGTATTTT.

The V and J genes are TRBV6-5 and TRBJ2-7, with 9 bases matching TRBD1. The CDR3 is 17 residues long. Germline assignment: CDR1 MNHEY and CDR2 SVGAGI. J lost 2 bases, V lost 2 bases, and 10 bases had no gene match. CDR3 residues: CASSYGLSGQGTYEQYF. In DNA, the CDR3 is TGTGCCAGCAGTTACGGATTGTCGGGACAGGGTACCTACGAGCAGTACTTC.

The J gene is TRBJ2-1, the V gene TRBV2; D gene unclear. The CDR3 consists of 13 residues. Germline V gene data show CDR1 as SNHLY and CDR2 as FYNNEI. Trimming took off 3 bases at V and 6 bases at J, with 9 bases between the two ends. The CDR3 region is CASSDGQTNEQFF. The CDR3 DNA reads TGTGCCAGCAGTGATGGGCAGACCAATGAGCAGTTCTTC.